Shown below are 16 T cell receptor beta chains from a single sample sequenced in a study of regulatory T cells in long-lasting Graves disease. In building TCR beta libraries, iRepertoire HTBI primers were used together with Arm-PCR of CDR3 regions. TCRdb ran MiXCR on the multiplex PCR reads and lists one entry per CDR3 protein. The table shows over 350,000 distinct CDR3 sequences, with 15% occurring only once. Stated time point: newly diagnosed GD, antithyroid drugs for less than 3 months. The TCR library used RNA extracted from PBMCs. These data also featured in a second study, about T cells in Graves' hyperthyroidism and ophthalmopathy.

The specimen comprised peripheral blood mononuclear cells (PBMCs), sampled at new diagnosis, from a patient treated with antithyroid drugs. The receptor source for this set is a woman aged 40 to 49 with Graves disease.

This clonotype was observed at least ten times. This chain links TRBV28 with TRBJ2-6; possible D gene TRBD1, 7 bases. The germline gives CDR1 MDHEN, CDR2 SYDVKM. The V gene lost 4 bases and the J gene lost 1 base, with 20 bases spanning the gap. This CDR3 is 19 amino acids long. In DNA form, the CDR3 reads TGTGCCAGCAGTTCCCCAGGGGGGTCTATTACTTCTGGGGCCAACGTCCTGACTTTC. Residues: CASSSPGGSITSGANVLTF. Full variable domain (outside the CDR3, taken from reference TRBV28 and TRBJ2-6): DVKVTQSSRYLVKRTGEKVFLECVQDMDHENMFWYRQDPGLGLRLIYFSYDVKMKEKGDIPEGYSVSREKKERFSLILESASTNQTSMYLCASSSPGGSITSGANVLTFGAGSRLTVL.

J is TRBJ2-1 and V is TRBV4-1, with TRBD2 identical over 7 bases. J lost 7 bases, V lost 0 bases, and 6 bases had no gene match. This CDR3 contains 15 residues. Germline V gene lookup returns CDR1 MGHRA and CDR2 YSYEKL. CDR3 amino acids: CASSQDQPAGNEQFF. In nucleotides, the CDR3 is TGCGCCAGCAGCCAAGACCAACCAGCGGGAAATGAGCAGTTCTTC.

At least ten counts were recorded for this clonotype. The V gene is TRBV18, the J gene TRBJ2-2, with D perhaps matching TRBD1 (6 bases). Germline lookup yields CDR1 KGHSH and CDR2 LQKENI. The CDR3 contains 14 residues. Trimming removed 5 bases at V and 4 bases at J, with 11 bases between. As DNA, the CDR3 is TGTGCCAGCTCAACAGGGTCGGGCACCGGGGAGCTGTTTTTT. As protein: CASSTGSGTGELFF.

This clonotype turned up a few times. The CDR3 loop reads CASSSAGTTTGYNEQFF. CDR3 DNA: TGTGCCAGCAGCTCCGCCGGGACTACGACGGGCTACAATGAGCAGTTCTTC. The chain combines TRBV13 with TRBJ2-1; 7 positions match TRBD2. This CDR3 comprises 17 residues. Germline V lookup: CDR1 PRHDT, CDR2 FYEKMQ (reference sequence). V gave up 4 bases and J gave up 3 bases; unmatched junction bases: 12.

This clonotype was seen many times. The chain joins TRBV15 to TRBJ1-2; 8 bases fit TRBD1. Germline CDR1 is LNHNV and CDR2 is YYDKDF (reference sequence). V shed 4 bases, J shed 2 bases, and the junction held 9 bases outside the gene matches. This CDR3 is built from 16 residues. CDR3 loop: CATSTAYRGLNYGYTF. CDR3 DNA sequence: TGTGCCACCAGCACCGCCTACAGGGGGTTAAACTATGGCTACACCTTC.

This clonotype was counted ten times or more. The chain combines TRBV9 with TRBJ2-5; D unclear. This CDR3 is built from 16 residues. Trimming removed 4 bases from V and 1 base from J, with 17 bases in between. Per germline, CDR1 SGDLS and CDR2 YYNGEE. CDR3 sequence reads: CASSLHGGDLQETQYF. DNA of the CDR3: TGTGCCAGCAGCCTTCATGGCGGAGACCTCCAAGAGACCCAGTACTTC.

This clonotype was recorded at least ten times. V and J are TRBV15 and TRBJ2-5; weak D call: TRBD2 (7 bases). From germline, CDR1 is LNHNV and CDR2 YYDKDF (reference sequence). Trimming removed 0 bases from V and 5 bases from J, with 22 bases in between. This CDR3 has 18 residues. This chain's CDR3 is CATSRDLPGRTRGETQYF. CDR3 sequence (DNA): TGTGCCACCAGCAGAGATCTCCCGGGCAGGACTAGGGGGGAGACCCAGTACTTC.

This clonotype has at least ten counts. The CDR3 DNA reads as TGTGCCAGCAATCCTGGGCCCCTAGCGGGAGGTAACGGGGAGCTGTTTTTT. This sequence encodes CASNPGPLAGGNGELFF. The gene calls are TRBV12-3 or TRBV12-4 and TRBJ2-2; 11 bases line up with TRBD2. The CDR3 spans 17 residues. Unmatched junction bases numbered 14, after V lost 7 bases and J lost 7 bases.

This clonotype was found many times. The rearrangement uses TRBV5-1 and TRBJ2-7, with D tentatively TRBD1 (5 bases). This CDR3 is 15 amino acids long. Germline CDR1 SGHRS, CDR2 YFSETQ. Trimming took 0 bases from V and 3 from J, leaving 13 bases between them. CDR3 in amino acids: CASSLGAGFDYEQYF. The CDR3 nucleotides read TGCGCCAGCAGCTTGGGGGCAGGGTTCGACTACGAGCAGTACTTC.

This clonotype was seen repeatedly, ten times or more. V gene TRBV6-1 combines with J gene TRBJ2-7; D remains ambiguous. CDR3 length: 14 residues. The V gene lost 5 bases and the J gene lost 0 bases, with 11 bases spanning the gap. Germline lookup yields CDR1 MNHNS and CDR2 SASEGT. The CDR3 DNA is TGTGCCAGCAGTCGCGCCACCAACTCCTACGAGCAGTACTTC. Its protein product is CASSRATNSYEQYF.

This clonotype came up many times. The V and J genes are TRBV20-1 and TRBJ2-5; 13 positions agree with TRBD2. The junction had 2 bases not matched to a gene; V was cut back by 4 bases and J by 0 bases. Germline CDR1 and CDR2: DFQATT and SNEGSKA (reference sequence). The CDR3 runs to 15 residues. CDR3 nucleotides: TGCAGTGCTATTGGACTAGCGGGAGACCAAGAGACCCAGTACTTC. Protein sequence: CSAIGLAGDQETQYF.

This chain links TRBV19 with TRBJ2-7, with 7 nucleotides matching TRBD1. Germline trimming cut 5 bases from V and 4 bases from J; bases unmatched to any gene: 11. The CDR3 is made up of 15 amino acids. Germline assignment: CDR1 LNHDA and CDR2 SQIVND (reference sequence). CDR3 sequence reads: CASSGETGFTYEQYF. The CDR3 DNA reads TGTGCCAGTAGTGGGGAGACAGGGTTTACTTACGAGCAGTACTTC.

In this sample, this clonotype turned up many times. The rearrangement joins TRBV10-2 to TRBJ2-7, with D perhaps being TRBD1 or TRBD2 (6 bases each). Between the trimmed V and J ends, which lost 3 bases and 2 bases, there was a span of 23 bases. This CDR3 region has 18 residues. Germline V lookup: CDR1 WSHSY, CDR2 SAAADI. The CDR3 sequence is CASSDAARMGGFPYEQYF. CDR3 in DNA: TGCGCCAGCAGTGATGCCGCCCGGATGGGGGGCTTTCCCTACGAGCAGTACTTC.

This clonotype appeared many times. The junction does not match germline at one end; this may be a read error. The chain combines TRBV7-2 with TRBJ1-5, with 8 bases that match TRBD1. The CDR3 spans 14 residues. Germline values: CDR1 SGHTA, CDR2 FQGNSA. The CDR3 reads CASSLASPGQGQHF. The CDR3, as DNA: TGTGCCAGCAGCCTAGCGTCCCCCGGACAGGGCCAGCATTTT. The full variable domain, in which reference TRBV7-2 and TRBJ1-5 provide the parts outside the CDR3, is GAGVSQSPSNKVTEKGKDVELRCDPISGHTALYWYRQSLGQGLEFLIYFQGNSAPDKSGLPSDRFSAERTGGSVSTLTIQRTQQEDSAVYLCASSLASPGQGQHFGDGTRLSIL.

This clonotype was seen at least ten times. The rearrangement uses TRBV3-1 and TRBJ1-1; D gene unclear. Trimming cost V 6 bases and J 5 bases, with 13 bases left between them. The V gene's germline CDR1 is LGHDT and CDR2 YNNKEL (reference sequence). The CDR3 sequence is 13 residues long. The CDR3 DNA is TGTGCCAGCAGTCTGAAGGGCGGTACTGAAGCTTTCTTT. This sequence encodes CASSLKGGTEAFF.

The chain couples TRBV7-6 to TRBJ2-2, with D hard to call. Germline V gene data show CDR1 as SGHVS and CDR2 as FNYEAQ. This CDR3 is built from 17 residues. The V and J ends lost 5 bases and 4 bases respectively, with 20 bases between them. The CDR3, as DNA: TGTGCCAGCAGCCCCCTGACTTCCCCCGATGGCACCGGGGAGCTGTTTTTT. Protein product: CASSPLTSPDGTGELFF.